These T cell receptor beta chains were read from a single sample in a study of T cell repertoires in breast cancer. TCRdb used MiXCR to reprocess the emulsion pairing reads, holding one entry per CDR3 protein. The sample lists just under 4,500 distinct CDR3 sequences; under 45% were seen once. The specimen sequenced was CD8+ T cells. The receptors here all came from a pool of human donors with breast cancer or a healthy control (not recorded which). Each CDR3 is given with its conserved first and last residue. The order of the fields is D gene, V gene, clone size, J gene, CDR3 DNA, CDR3 protein. D genes are given only for firm matches. Clone size is not always given. Where it is, it says once, few, many or a class for expanded clones.

>-|TRBV28|-|TRBJ1-4
TGTGCCAGCAGCAGAGGGGAGGCTGAAAAACTGTTTTTT
CASSRGEAEKLFF
>-|TRBV27|many|TRBJ1-1
TGTGCCAGCAGTTTAAAGGGGCCCGCTGAAGCTTTCTTT
CASSLKGPAEAFF
>-|TRBV20-1|-|TRBJ1-5
TGCAGTGCTAGCCCGACACTTAGCAATCAGCCCCAGCATTTT
CSASPTLSNQPQHF
>-|TRBV29-1|-|TRBJ2-1
TGCAGCGGCCTGAGGCCAAGCTCGATCTATGAGCAGTTCTTC
CSGLRPSSIYEQFF
>TRBD2|TRBV29-1|few|TRBJ2-1
TGCAGCGTTGCCCAAGTGGGCGGGGGGATCGGTGAGCAGTTCTTC
CSVAQVGGGIGEQFF
>TRBD2|TRBV20-1|many|TRBJ2-3
TGCAGTGCTCAATCCGGGACTAGCGGGAGAAGTCCAGCAGATACGCAGTATTTT
CSAQSGTSGRSPADTQYF
>TRBD1|TRBV2|-|TRBJ1-5
TGTGCCAGCAGCGAGGGACAGGGACTTAAATATAGCAATCAGCACCAGCATTTT
CASSEGQGLKYSNQHQHF
>-|TRBV29-1|many|TRBJ2-1
TGCAGCGTCTCGACTATACACAAAACCTACAATGAGCAGTTCTTC
CSVSTIHKTYNEQFF
>TRBD1|TRBV18|medium-sized|TRBJ2-7
TGTGCCAGCTCACCACAAACAACCGGGACAGGCTACGAGCAGTACTTC
CASSPQTTGTGYEQYF
>-|TRBV28|-|TRBJ2-4
TGTGCCAGCGCATCCGGGGGAGGGGGCCGTGGGGCCAAAAACATTCAGTACTTC
CASASGGGGRGAKNIQYF
>TRBD1|TRBV4-1|many|TRBJ1-1
TGCGCCAGCAGCTCCCGGACAGGGAGACCCACTGAAGCTTTCTTT
CASSSRTGRPTEAFF
>TRBD1|TRBV29-1|few|TRBJ1-4
TGCAGCGTTGGCGACAGGGTTGAGGATGAAAAACTGTTTTTT
CSVGDRVEDEKLFF
>-|TRBV5-1|many|TRBJ2-5
TGCGCCAGCAGCTTGACACAGGGTGCAGAGACCCAGTACTTC
CASSLTQGAETQYF
>-|TRBV24-1|-|TRBJ1-2
TGTGCCACCAGTGATCGAGACCGCTCTGGCTACACCTTC
CATSDRDRSGYTF
>-|TRBV28|-|TRBJ1-5
TGTGCCAGCAGTTCGTTGTCCCAGCATTTT
CASSSLSQHF
>TRBD1|TRBV10-3|medium-sized|TRBJ2-7
TGTGCCATCAAGGACAGGTTACCCTACGAGCAGTACTTC
CAIKDRLPYEQYF
>-|TRBV7-2|-|TRBJ2-5
TGTGCCAGCAGCTTAGGAGGGGGGATCCAAGAGACCCAGTACTTC
CASSLGGGIQETQYF
>-|TRBV19|few|TRBJ1-2
TGTGCCAGTAGTATAGGGTCCTACCATGGCTACACCTTC
CASSIGSYHGYTF
>-|TRBV20-1|many|TRBJ1-4
TGCAGTGCCCCACTAGGGGCAACTAATGAAAAACTGTTTTTT
CSAPLGATNEKLFF
>TRBD1|TRBV11-2|-|TRBJ2-2
TGTGCCAGCAGCTTGGGACAGGGGTACACCGGGGAGCTGTTTTTT
CASSLGQGYTGELFF
>-|TRBV6-1|many|TRBJ2-1
TGTGCCAGCAGTCCCAGGGGCTTTTGGGATGAGCAGTTCTTC
CASSPRGFWDEQFF
>-|TRBV29-1|few|TRBJ2-1
TGCAGCGTTGAAGGGGGTCGCTCCTACAATGAGCAGTTCTTC
CSVEGGRSYNEQFF
>TRBD2|TRBV20-1|medium-sized|TRBJ2-1
TGCAGTGCTAGACCCCAACTAGCGGGGGTGATTAATGAGCAGTTCTTC
CSARPQLAGVINEQFF
>TRBD2|TRBV11-2|many|TRBJ2-1
TGTGCCAGCAGCTTTGTAGCGGGAGACGGGAGGATTGAGCAGTTCTTC
CASSFVAGDGRIEQFF
>TRBD1|TRBV20-1|many|TRBJ1-1
TGCAGTGCTAGATTTAGGGGGCAGTACACTGAAGCTTTCTTT
CSARFRGQYTEAFF
>-|TRBV12-3/TRBV12-4|many|TRBJ1-2
TGTGCCAGCAGTTATGGGGAGAGCTATGGCTACACCTTC
CASSYGESYGYTF
>TRBD1|TRBV27|-|TRBJ2-2
TGTGCCAGCCGACTACGGGACAGGGGCGACGGGGAGCTGTTTTTT
CASRLRDRGDGELFF
>-|TRBV3-1|many|TRBJ2-5
TGTGCCAGCAGCCAACCGAGGAGAGAGACCCAGTACTTC
CASSQPRRETQYF
>TRBD2|TRBV28|-|TRBJ2-1
TGTGCCAGCAGTCGGGGGGATAGGGAGCAGTTCTTC
CASSRGDREQFF
>TRBD1|TRBV7-3|-|TRBJ2-1
TGTGCCAGCAGCTCGCAGGGGGCGTCCTACAATGAGCAGTTCTTC
CASSSQGASYNEQFF
>-|TRBV4-1|few|TRBJ1-6
TGCGCCAGCAGCCAAGGGCTCTTAAGTTCCTATAATTCACCCCTCCACTTT
CASSQGLLSSYNSPLHF
>TRBD1|TRBV13|-|TRBJ2-1
TGTGCCAGCAGAGGTCAGGGGGCTGGGGTGAATGAGCAGTTCTTC
CASRGQGAGVNEQFF
>-|TRBV28|few|TRBJ2-1
TGTGCCAGCAGTAGACAGTACTCCTACAATGAGCAGTTCTTC
CASSRQYSYNEQFF
>TRBD1|TRBV12-3/TRBV12-4|few|TRBJ1-1
TGTGCCAGCAGACCGGGACAGGGTGTTACTGAAGCTTTCTTT
CASRPGQGVTEAFF
>-|TRBV6-2/TRBV6-3|few|TRBJ2-2
TGTGCCAGCAGTTACGCGGGACTCCCGAACACCGGGGAGCTGTTTTTT
CASSYAGLPNTGELFF
>-|TRBV20-1|-|TRBJ2-5
TGCAGTGCCCCAAGAAGGTGGGGGACAAACCAAGAGACCCAGTACTTC
CSAPRRWGTNQETQYF
>-|TRBV20-1|-|TRBJ1-4
TGCAGTGCTAGTTATAGTCAGACTAATGAAAAACTGTTTTTT
CSASYSQTNEKLFF
>-|TRBV13|many|TRBJ1-5
TGTGCCAGCAGCTTAATGAGAGGTCAGCCCCAGCATTTT
CASSLMRGQPQHF
>TRBD2|TRBV7-2|-|TRBJ2-5
TGTACCAGCGGCTTACTAGCGGGGGGAAGTAAAGAGACCCAGTACTTC
CTSGLLAGGSKETQYF
>-|TRBV7-3|-|TRBJ1-5
TGTGCCAGCAGCTCGACCGGCAAGGGCAATCAGCCCCAGCATTTT
CASSSTGKGNQPQHF
>-|TRBV15|medium-sized|TRBJ1-5
TGTGCCACCAAGGACCTGCGGGGGAATCAGCCCCAGCATTTT
CATKDLRGNQPQHF
>TRBD2|TRBV20-1|few|TRBJ2-1
TGCAGTGCTAGTGGGGCTAGCGGGAGATCGGGGTCCTACAATGAGCAGTTCTTC
CSASGASGRSGSYNEQFF
>TRBD1|TRBV28|few|TRBJ1-1
TGTGCCAGCAGTTTAGGGGACAGGGCAGCTTTCTTT
CASSLGDRAAFF
>-|TRBV11-2|-|TRBJ1-3
TGTGCCAGCAGCTTAGATGGGTCTGGAAACACCATATATTTT
CASSLDGSGNTIYF
>-|TRBV7-2|many|TRBJ1-4
TGTGCCAGCAGCCGAGGACAGACGAAAGCTGATAATGAAAAACTGTTTTTT
CASSRGQTKADNEKLFF
>-|TRBV29-1|-|TRBJ2-3
TGCAGCGTGTGGCGGCGGGACACAGATACACAGTATTTT
CSVWRRDTDTQYF
>TRBD1|TRBV12-3/TRBV12-4|many|TRBJ1-5
TGTGCCAGCAGTTTAAGTTTCTCGGGACAGGGAATCCGACAGCCCCAGCATTTT
CASSLSFSGQGIRQPQHF
>-|TRBV29-1|-|TRBJ1-5
TGCAGCGTCCAGGACATGAGCAATCAGCCCCAGCATTTT
CSVQDMSNQPQHF
>TRBD1|TRBV30|-|TRBJ1-5
TGTGCCTGGAGCTTAGGGACAGGGGGCAAGCCCCAGCATTTT
CAWSLGTGGKPQHF